This record looks at one T cell receptor beta chain sequence and its context. What it recognizes is unknown. This table comes from immunoSEQ multiplex PCR, and its TCRdb copy is limited to in-frame clones, with some not included. The sample yields 80,000 to 95,000 clones, about 89% seen once. This CDR3 contains 13 residues. V lost 4 bases and J lost 7, with 11 bases in between. The germline gives CDR1 MNHEY, CDR2 SMNVEV (reference sequence). The data originate from a study of OX40 agonist ivuxolimab in advanced cancers. Overall study context: Patients received ivuxolimab, an intravenous treatment, every 2 weeks at 0.01 to 10 mg/kg.

General study results and limits: There was clonal expansion of CD4+ and CD8+ blood T cells by week 6 at 0.1 to 3.0 mg/kg. There were also nonresponders showing low normalized T-cell clonal expansion.

The rearrangement joins TRBV27 to TRBJ1-5; no firm D call. This receptor was identified in an adult with an advanced solid tumor such as melanoma, head and neck, liver or kidney cancer. The sample here was CD4+ or CD8+ T cells sorted from blood, taken in a trial of the OX40 agonist ivuxolimab. DNA for the CDR3: TGTGCCAGCAGTTCCAACCAAGGGCAGCCCCAGCATTTT. Amino acids: CASSSNQGQPQHF.